Listed below are T cell receptor beta chains from one sample, sequenced in a study of CD8 T cells in ankylosing spondylitis. MiXCR was run by TCRdb on the 5' RACE reads, yielding one entry per CDR3 protein. The sample has around 300,000 distinct CDR3 sequences, about 20% seen once; the top ten hold 3.5%. Sequencing was done on a sample of blood, either unsorted or a sorted T cell fraction (not recorded which). Every receptor here comes from a female donor with ankylosing spondylitis or in good health (not recorded which). The CDR3 runs from the conserved cysteine through the conserved F or W. The D gene is left open where the match is weak. Not all rows give a size; the values are once, few, many and, for expanded clones, a class.

j_call | v_call | d_call | clone_size | cdr3_aa | cdr3_nt
TRBJ2-2 | TRBV7-6 | NA | NA | CASSRGWRGTGELFF | TGTGCCAGCAGCCGAGGATGGCGGGGCACCGGGGAGCTGTTTTTT
TRBJ2-3 | TRBV11-2 | TRBD2 | few | CASSPGLAGDSDTQYF | TGTGCCAGCAGCCCGGGACTAGCGGGAGACTCAGATACGCAGTATTTT
TRBJ1-5 | TRBV29-1 | NA | many | CSVGQGNQPQHF | TGCAGTGTCGGGCAGGGCAATCAGCCCCAGCATTTT
TRBJ2-3 | TRBV7-9 | NA | NA | CASSSLTGTDTQYF | TGTGCCAGCAGCTCCCTGACAGGCACAGATACGCAGTATTTT
TRBJ2-5 | TRBV20-1 | NA | NA | CSARRSQETQYF | TGCAGTGCTCGGCGGTCTCAAGAGACCCAGTACTTC
TRBJ2-7 | TRBV5-6 | NA | NA | CASRIDGGVLDPYEQYF | TGTGCCAGCAGGATCGATGGTGGGGTACTGGACCCCTACGAGCAGTACTTC
TRBJ2-3 | TRBV7-2 | TRBD2 | NA | CASSPIMAGRGGNTQYF | TGTGCCAGCAGCCCTATTATGGCCGGGAGGGGTGGGAATACGCAGTATTTT
TRBJ2-7 | TRBV6-2/TRBV6-3 | NA | many | CASSRIHEQYF | TGTGCCAGCAGTCGCATCCACGAGCAGTACTTC
TRBJ2-7 | TRBV20-1 | TRBD2 | NA | CSAGLAGGFEQYF | TGCAGTGCAGGACTAGCGGGAGGATTCGAGCAGTACTTC
TRBJ2-7 | TRBV12-3/TRBV12-4 | NA | few | CASSAEGTLSYEQYF | TGTGCCAGCAGCGCGGAGGGGACCCTCTCCTACGAGCAGTACTTC
TRBJ1-1 | TRBV7-2 | NA | few | CASSLGPGFAEAFF | TGTGCCAGCAGCTTAGGACCGGGTTTCGCTGAAGCTTTCTTT
TRBJ2-7 | TRBV29-1 | NA | NA | CSVESSANEQYF | TGCAGCGTTGAATCCAGCGCGAACGAGCAGTACTTC
TRBJ2-1 | TRBV7-3 | NA | NA | CASSLLAGPYNKQFF | TGTGCCAGCAGCTTACTTGCGGGACCTTACAATAAGCAGTTCTTC
TRBJ1-2 | TRBV29-1 | NA | many | CSVEGVGGYTF | TGCAGCGTTGAAGGAGTAGGTGGCTACACCTTC
TRBJ2-4 | TRBV11-2 | TRBD2 | few | CASSLDGTGGDIQYF | TGTGCCAGCAGCTTAGATGGAACCGGGGGGGACATTCAGTACTTC
TRBJ2-3 | TRBV12-3/TRBV12-4 | NA | few | CASSSGNTQYF | TGTGCCAGCAGCTCCGGCAATACGCAGTATTTT
TRBJ2-5 | TRBV18 | NA | many | CASSPHFQETQYF | TGTGCCAGCTCACCGCACTTCCAAGAGACCCAGTACTTC
TRBJ1-2 | TRBV10-3 | NA | few | CAISVTLRGYTF | TGTGCCATCAGTGTTACCTTGCGTGGCTACACCTTC
TRBJ2-5 | TRBV20-1 | NA | NA | CSAGTAGLQETQYF | TGCAGTGCTGGGACGGCGGGTCTCCAAGAGACCCAGTACTTC
TRBJ2-1 | TRBV12-3/TRBV12-4 | TRBD2 | NA | CASSDSSGVYNEQFF | TGTGCCAGCAGTGATTCTAGCGGGGTTTACAATGAGCAGTTCTTC
TRBJ2-7 | TRBV27 | TRBD1 | NA | CASSPPGQGVPGEQYF | TGTGCCAGCAGTCCCCCGGGACAGGGAGTCCCAGGCGAGCAGTACTTC
TRBJ2-5 | TRBV5-1 | TRBD2 | once | CASSYGTSETQYF | TGCGCCAGCAGCTACGGGACTAGCGAGACCCAGTACTTC
TRBJ1-5 | TRBV12-3/TRBV12-4 | NA | many | CASSLAPRMNSNQPQHF | TGTGCCAGCAGTTTAGCCCCCCGGATGAATAGCAATCAGCCCCAGCATTTT
TRBJ2-3 | TRBV2 | NA | few | CASKPLTDTQYF | TGTGCCAGCAAACCTCTCACAGATACGCAGTATTTT
TRBJ2-4 | TRBV18 | TRBD2 | NA | CASSRPWGGFNIQYF | TGTGCCAGCTCACGACCTTGGGGGGGATTCAACATTCAGTACTTC
TRBJ2-1 | TRBV12-3/TRBV12-4 | TRBD2 | NA | CASSPPEREAPQFF | TGTGCCAGCAGTCCGCCGGAGCGGGAGGCCCCCCAGTTCTTC
TRBJ2-7 | TRBV20-1 | NA | few | CSATFRYEQYF | TGCAGTGCTACTTTCCGGTACGAGCAGTACTTC
TRBJ2-3 | TRBV7-2 | NA | NA | CASSVDRATDTQYF | TGTGCCAGCAGTGTAGATCGAGCCACAGATACGCAGTATTTT
TRBJ2-5 | TRBV10-2 | TRBD2 | few | CASGFSGRETQYF | TGCGCCAGCGGATTTAGCGGGAGAGAGACCCAGTACTTC
TRBJ1-1 | TRBV27 | NA | once | CASSYRALNTEAFF | TGTGCCAGCAGCTACAGGGCCTTGAACACTGAAGCTTTCTTT
TRBJ2-3 | TRBV10-1 | TRBD2 | NA | CASSRLAGATDTQYF | TGCGCCAGCAGTCGACTAGCGGGAGCCACAGATACGCAGTATTTT
TRBJ2-5 | TRBV9 | NA | once | CASSGGVNGETQYF | TGTGCCAGCAGCGGCGGGGTTAATGGTGAGACCCAGTACTTC
TRBJ2-7 | TRBV12-3/TRBV12-4 | TRBD1 | many | CASGYRDRYEQYF | TGTGCCAGCGGATACCGGGACAGATACGAGCAGTACTTC
TRBJ1-5 | TRBV20-1 | TRBD1 | few | CSAGGQPQHF | TGCAGTGCAGGGGGCCAGCCCCAGCATTTT
TRBJ1-2 | TRBV5-4 | NA | NA | CASSLDGLGGYTF | TGTGCCAGCAGCTTGGACGGCCTCGGGGGCTACACCTTC
TRBJ1-1 | TRBV20-1 | NA | few | CSAQRRGVATEAFF | TGCAGTGCTCAACGACGGGGGGTGGCCACTGAAGCTTTCTTT
TRBJ2-1 | TRBV27 | TRBD2 | NA | CASSPRSGRAYNEQFF | TGTGCCAGCAGCCCGAGAAGCGGGAGGGCATACAATGAGCAGTTCTTC
TRBJ2-1 | TRBV7-9 | TRBD2 | NA | CASRWTSSYNEQFF | TGTGCCAGCAGATGGACTAGCTCCTACAATGAGCAGTTCTTC
TRBJ1-2 | TRBV5-6 | NA | few | CASSHDPVNYGYTF | TGTGCCAGCAGCCACGACCCGGTTAACTATGGCTACACCTTC
TRBJ1-2 | TRBV6-2/TRBV6-3 | NA | few | CASMGSASNYGYTF | TGTGCCAGCATGGGATCGGCTTCTAACTATGGCTACACCTTC
TRBJ1-2 | TRBV6-5 | NA | NA | CASSTWSTSYGYTF | TGTGCCAGCAGTACTTGGTCAACCAGCTATGGCTACACCTTC
TRBJ1-4 | TRBV7-2 | NA | few | CASSLRPSNEKLFF | TGTGCCAGCAGCTTACGACCCAGTAATGAAAAACTGTTTTTT
TRBJ2-7 | TRBV14 | NA | NA | CASSQEGLTTGAYEQYF | TGTGCCAGCAGCCAAGAAGGGCTAACCACTGGGGCCTACGAGCAGTACTTC
TRBJ1-2 | TRBV3-1 | NA | few | CASSQRETGRGYTF | TGTGCCAGCAGCCAACGGGAAACCGGACGGGGCTACACCTTC
TRBJ2-4 | TRBV6-5 | NA | few | CATRIPGNIQYF | TGTGCCACGCGGATCCCGGGAAACATTCAGTACTTC
TRBJ2-7 | TRBV20-1 | TRBD2 | NA | CSARAVTSGSYEQYF | TGCAGTGCTAGGGCGGTGACTAGCGGCTCCTACGAGCAGTACTTC
TRBJ2-2 | TRBV20-1 | NA | few | CSAGAIRETGELFF | TGCAGTGCTGGAGCGATACGGGAAACCGGGGAGCTGTTTTTT
TRBJ2-1 | TRBV27 | TRBD1 | few | CASSSGQSLGNEQFF | TGTGCCAGCAGTTCGGGACAGAGCCTCGGGAATGAGCAGTTCTTC